Sequencing of this T cell receptor (beta chain) was carried out in a study of control samples from healthy donors and cancer patients. Some clones are missing from TCRdb's copy, which holds only in-frame ones; the method was immunoSEQ multiplex PCR. The sample includes 15,000 to 20,000 clones, about 82% of them seen just once. Germline lookup yields CDR1 MNHEY and CDR2 SVGAGI. The CDR3 covers 15 residues. V lost 5 bases to trimming and J lost 4 bases; unmatched junction nucleotides: 7. The receptor was isolated from a woman between 65 and 79 years old with colorectal cancer. This chain uses TRBV6-5 with TRBJ2-7, with TRBD2 matching over 11 bases. The sample taken for sequencing was PBMCs. CDR3 sequence (DNA): TGTGCCAGCAGTCACCGACTAGCGGGGAGTTACGAGCAGTACTTC. Protein product: CASSHRLAGSYEQYF.